This T cell receptor beta chain is from a study of blood T cell repertoires in COVID-19. Trimming stripped 6 bases from V and 0 bases from J, with 8 bases between. Per the germline V gene, CDR1 is SEHNR and CDR2 is FQNEAQ (reference sequence). This CDR3 spans 14 amino acids. The method was immunoSEQ multiplex PCR; TCRdb's version includes in-frame clones alone and lacks a portion of them. The sample shows around 180,000 clones, about 82% of them seen only once. This TCR came from a woman in her twenties or thirties with acute or convalescent COVID-19. Sequencing was performed on peripheral blood. The chain is built from TRBV7-9 and TRBJ1-4; TRBD1 might be the D (5 bases). CDR3 DNA: TGTGCCAGCAGATCACAGGCAACTAATGAAAAACTGTTTTTT. Amino acid sequence: CASRSQATNEKLFF.